The sequence of this T cell receptor (beta chain) was determined in a study of shared clonotypes between healthy human individuals. Only in-frame clones appear in the TCRdb table, and some are missing; sequencing was by immunoSEQ multiplex PCR. The sample includes around 1.1 million clones, 70% to 80% seen only once; the top ten take around 0.6%. Sequenced sample: memory CD4+ T cells from PBMCs. Subset: CD45RA-negative fraction. This TCR was sampled from a man younger than 30 in good health. Some clones in this sample may be carry-over from other donors' samples.

The CDR3 DNA reads as TGTGCCAGCAGTTTCGGGGGGCGGGCTAACTATGGCTACACCTTC. Translated: CASSFGGRANYGYTF. This chain joins TRBV27 and TRBJ1-2, with D possibly matching TRBD1 (6 bases). Germline CDR1 is MNHEY and CDR2 is SMNVEV (reference sequence). The CDR3 is 15 amino acids. The V and J ends lost 3 bases and 0 bases respectively, with 11 bases between them.